This entry features one TCR beta chain sequence. Clones were read by immunoSEQ multiplex PCR, and TCRdb kept only the in-frame ones, dropping some. The table lists about 100,000 clones, just under 80% of them singletons, with roughly 31% in the top ten. This record belongs to a study of blood T cell repertoires in COVID-19. Looked up from germline, CDR1 is SGHTA and CDR2 is FQGNSA. CDR3 size: 12 residues. V lost 2 bases to trimming and J lost 6 bases, with 5 bases between them. Input material: peripheral blood. The J gene is TRBJ1-5, the V gene TRBV7-2, with D unresolved. The TCR sequence derives from a man in his sixties or seventies with active or convalescent COVID-19. CDR3 sequence: CASSLIRQPQHF. CDR3 DNA sequence: TGTGCCAGCAGCTTAATTCGTCAGCCCCAGCATTTT.